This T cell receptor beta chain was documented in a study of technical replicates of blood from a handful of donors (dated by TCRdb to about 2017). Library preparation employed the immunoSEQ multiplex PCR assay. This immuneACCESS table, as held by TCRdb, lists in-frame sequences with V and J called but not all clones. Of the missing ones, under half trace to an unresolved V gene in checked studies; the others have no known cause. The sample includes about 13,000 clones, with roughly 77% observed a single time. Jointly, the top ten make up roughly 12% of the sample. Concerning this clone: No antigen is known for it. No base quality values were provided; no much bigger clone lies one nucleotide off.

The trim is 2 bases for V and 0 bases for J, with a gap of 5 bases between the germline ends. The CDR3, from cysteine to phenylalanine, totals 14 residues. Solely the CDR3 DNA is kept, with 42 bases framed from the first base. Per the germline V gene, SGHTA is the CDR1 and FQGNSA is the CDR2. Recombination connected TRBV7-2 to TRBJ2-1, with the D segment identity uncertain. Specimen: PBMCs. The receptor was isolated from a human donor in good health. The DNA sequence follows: TGTGCCAGCAGCTTAATGGCCTCCTACAATGAGCAGTTCTTC. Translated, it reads CASSLMASYNEQFF.